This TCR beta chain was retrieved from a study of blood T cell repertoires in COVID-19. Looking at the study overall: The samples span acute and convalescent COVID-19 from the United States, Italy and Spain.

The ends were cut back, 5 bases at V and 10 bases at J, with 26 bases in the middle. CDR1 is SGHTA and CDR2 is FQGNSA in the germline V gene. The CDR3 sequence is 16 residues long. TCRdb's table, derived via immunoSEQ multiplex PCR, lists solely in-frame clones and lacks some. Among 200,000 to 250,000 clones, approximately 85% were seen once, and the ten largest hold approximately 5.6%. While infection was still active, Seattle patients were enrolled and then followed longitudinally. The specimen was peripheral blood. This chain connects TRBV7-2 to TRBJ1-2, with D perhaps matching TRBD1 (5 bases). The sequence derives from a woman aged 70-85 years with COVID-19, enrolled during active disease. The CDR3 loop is CASSGRSRIQGASYTF. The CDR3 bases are TGTGCCAGCAGCGGCAGATCACGAATACAAGGGGCCTCCTACACCTTC.